This T cell receptor (beta chain) was recorded in a study of identical twins. Note on this clonotype: Its antigen is as yet unknown.

This CDR3 is 15 amino acids long. Germline V gives CDR1 SNHLY, CDR2 FYNNEI. Trimming took 0 bases from V and 0 from J, leaving 5 bases between them. From the 5' RACE reads, TCRdb called clonotypes with MiXCR, one entry per CDR3 protein. The sample shows hundreds of thousands of distinct CDR3 sequences, about 9.4% of them seen only once. Whole-study results and caveats: Zero-insertion findings could be partly confounded by invariant cells (MAIT and iNKT cells). Abundant cord blood beta clonotypes carried fewer insertions; memory repertoires showed none.

The same sample was also studied in work on yellow fever vaccine responses in identical twins.

This chain uses TRBV2 with TRBJ2-2; D gene uncertain. Sample: PBMCs. The receptor comes from a woman younger than 35 in good health. This CDR3 reads CASSEAGTNTGELFF. The CDR3, as DNA: TGTGCCAGCAGTGAAGCAGGGACGAACACCGGGGAGCTGTTTTTT.